This T cell receptor (beta chain) was recovered during a study of T cells in tuberculosis. Across the whole study: This South African cohort compared adolescents with or without latent tuberculosis against adults with active tuberculosis.

Assay: immunoSEQ multiplex PCR; the TCRdb copy retains only in-frame clones and omits some. The sample shows roughly 19,000 clones, roughly nine tenths of them seen only once. This clone was counted only a few times. This receptor was taken from a donor aged 10-29 years with latent tuberculosis or without tuberculosis infection. Specimen: PBMCs.

CDR3 residues: CASSRFGSEETQYF. The CDR3 nucleotides are TGTGCCAGCAGCCGATTCGGGTCCGAAGAGACCCAGTACTTC. The J gene is TRBJ2-5, the V gene TRBV7-2; D call uncertain. Germline lookup yields CDR1 SGHTA and CDR2 FQGNSA. With 5 bases removed from V and 3 bases from J, the gap between germline ends came to 13 bases. CDR3 length: 14 amino acids.